This T cell receptor beta chain was retrieved from a study of blood T cell repertoires in COVID-19 (dated by TCRdb to about 2020). About the investigation overall: Samples covering the acute and convalescent phases of COVID-19 were provided by collaborators in the United States, Italy and Spain. The prospective study material was composed of cDNA or gDNA derived from T cells, B-cell-depleted T cells, or PBMCs. Subjects who had been exposed to COVID-19, were actively infected with it, or had recovered from it provided the deeply sampled blood TCRbeta repertoires that made up the dataset. A freely available public database, intended as a resource for researchers studying the immune response to SARS-CoV-2, is where the repertoires were released. Samples came from the ongoing ImmuneRACE study (first 160 participants) plus 1,254 subjects from 6 global collaborators. A de-identified subject ID, COVID-19 status, age in years and sex were almost always included in the sample metadata. Where available, HLA class I and class II types were obtained from metadata supplied by the sample provider rather than from assay-based typing. General study outcomes and caveats: How much clinical and demographic metadata was included differed by source and by participant, and the metadata was provided uncurated.

TCRbeta CDR3 regions were amplified from genomic DNA using the immunoSEQ Assay, a bias-controlled multiplex PCR. Per the original workflow: The number of nucleated cells in each sample was estimated from the amplification of reference gene primers within the assay. Sequence reads were collapsed and filtered to measure the absolute abundance of every unique TCRbeta CDR3 rearrangement. Productive Simpson clonality was computed per sample as the square root of Simpson's diversity index over productive rearrangements. TCRdb stores this immuneACCESS table with in-frame sequences only. Part of the clones is absent; in the studies checked, under half of the shortfall reflects unresolved V genes, and no reason is known for the rest. The V and J calls and clone size are taken from that table; D and trimming were inferred from the DNA. The sample data list over 20,000 clones, and over 55% of these were observed just once. Approximately 40% of the sample is in the top ten clones.

Whole blood was collected in K2EDTA tubes by collaborating institutions according to the institutions' own protocols. For TCRbeta analysis, collaborator samples were shipped as frozen whole blood, as isolated PBMCs, or as DNA extracted from either sample type. This clone was seen more than once but under ten times. No antigen is known for it. Nothing much larger sits one base from this clone, and base qualities are not available. V lost 6 bases and J lost 8 bases; the stretch between them is 13 bases long. The cysteine opens and the phenylalanine closes a CDR3 of 13 amino acids. Only the CDR3 DNA is retained, 39 bases long and in frame from the first base. From the germline V gene, CDR1 is SNHLY and CDR2 is FYNNEI.

This clonotype originated in a woman older than 75 with acute or convalescent COVID-19. The rearranged segments are TRBV2 and TRBJ1-4, and possibly TRBD1, on 6 matching bases. Material for sequencing was peripheral blood. The DNA sequence reads TGTGCCAGCAGCGCACAGGGAGGGGAAAAACTGTTTTTT. Translated, it reads CASSAQGGEKLFF.